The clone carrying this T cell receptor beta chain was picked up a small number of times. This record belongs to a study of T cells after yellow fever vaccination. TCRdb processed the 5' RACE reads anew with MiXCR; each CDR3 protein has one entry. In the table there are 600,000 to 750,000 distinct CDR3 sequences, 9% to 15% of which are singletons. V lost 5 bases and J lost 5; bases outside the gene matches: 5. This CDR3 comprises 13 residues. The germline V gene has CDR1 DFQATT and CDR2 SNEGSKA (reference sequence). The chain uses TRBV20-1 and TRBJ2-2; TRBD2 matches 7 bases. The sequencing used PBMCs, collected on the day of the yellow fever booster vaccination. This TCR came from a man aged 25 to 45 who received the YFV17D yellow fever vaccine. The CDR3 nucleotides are TGCAGTGCTGCGAGCGGGGAAACCGGGGAGCTGTTTTTT. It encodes CSAASGETGELFF.